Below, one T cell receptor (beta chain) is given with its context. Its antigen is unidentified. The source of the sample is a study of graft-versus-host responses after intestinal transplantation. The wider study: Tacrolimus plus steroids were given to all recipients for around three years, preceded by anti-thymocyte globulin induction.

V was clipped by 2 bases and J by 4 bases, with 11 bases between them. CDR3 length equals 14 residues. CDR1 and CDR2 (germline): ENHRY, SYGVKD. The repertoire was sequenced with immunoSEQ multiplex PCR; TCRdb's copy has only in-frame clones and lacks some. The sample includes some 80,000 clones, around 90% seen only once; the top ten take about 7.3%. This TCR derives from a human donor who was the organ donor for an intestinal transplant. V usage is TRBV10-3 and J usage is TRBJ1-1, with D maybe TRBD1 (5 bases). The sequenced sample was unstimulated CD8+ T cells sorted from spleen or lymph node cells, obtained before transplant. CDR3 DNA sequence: TGTGCCATCAGTGAGAGGAGGGGAACCACTGAAGCTTTCTTT. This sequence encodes CAISERRGTTEAFF.